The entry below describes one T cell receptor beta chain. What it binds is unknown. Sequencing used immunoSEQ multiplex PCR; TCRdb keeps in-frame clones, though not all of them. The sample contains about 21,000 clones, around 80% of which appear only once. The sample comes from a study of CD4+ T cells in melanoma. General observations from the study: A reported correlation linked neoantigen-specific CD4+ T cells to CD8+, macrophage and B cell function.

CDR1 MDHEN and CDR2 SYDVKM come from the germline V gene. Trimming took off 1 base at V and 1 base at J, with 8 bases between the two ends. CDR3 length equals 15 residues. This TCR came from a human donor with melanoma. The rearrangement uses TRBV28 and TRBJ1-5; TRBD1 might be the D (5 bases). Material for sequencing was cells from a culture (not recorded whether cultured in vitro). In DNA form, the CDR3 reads TGTGCCAGCAGTTTATACGGGGGAAGCAATCAGCCCCAGCATTTT. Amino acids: CASSLYGGSNQPQHF. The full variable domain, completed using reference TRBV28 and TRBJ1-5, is DVKVTQSSRYLVKRTGEKVFLECVQDMDHENMFWYRQDPGLGLRLIYFSYDVKMKEKGDIPEGYSVSREKKERFSLILESASTNQTSMYLCASSLYGGSNQPQHFGDGTRLSIL.